Each of the 13 T cell receptor beta chains below was sequenced from the same sample in a study of blood T cell repertoires in COVID-19. Assay used: immunoSEQ multiplex PCR; TCRdb lists only in-frame clones, some missing. This table has tens of thousands of clones, around 85% appearing once. Material for sequencing was peripheral blood. These TCRs come from a woman older than 75 with active or convalescent COVID-19.

The V and J genes are TRBV18 and TRBJ2-7, with 7 bases that match TRBD2. The ends lost 3 bases at V and 4 bases at J; junction bases unmatched: 9. CDR1 is KGHSH, CDR2 LQKENI, per germline. The CDR3 consists of 15 residues. CDR3 region: CASSPQSGTGYEQYF. The DNA of the CDR3 is TGTGCCAGCTCACCCCAGAGCGGGACTGGGTACGAGCAGTACTTC.

The chain links TRBV28 to TRBJ1-1; possible D gene TRBD1, 6 bases. This CDR3 contains 13 residues. CDR1 is MDHEN and CDR2 is SYDVKM in the germline V gene. The ends were cut back, 8 bases at V and 0 bases at J, with 10 bases in the middle. In DNA, the CDR3 is TGTGCCAGCGAGGGGGTAATGAACACTGAAGCTTTCTTT. Protein product: CASEGVMNTEAFF.

This clone was found once. The chain has TRBV6-2 or TRBV6-3 and TRBJ1-2; tentative D call: TRBD1 (5 bases). Deletions cut 6 bases from V and 4 bases from J, with 12 bases between. This CDR3 spans 13 amino acids. Germline loops: CDR1 MNHEY, CDR2 SVGEGT. The CDR3 region is CASSRGGTYGYTF. The CDR3 DNA reads as TGTGCCAGCAGCCGCGGGGGGACCTATGGCTACACCTTC.

The rearrangement links TRBV6-5 to TRBJ1-5, with TRBD1 identical over 7 bases. The CDR3 sequence is 14 residues long. V gave up 6 bases and J gave up 7 bases; unmatched junction bases: 9. The V gene's germline CDR1 is MNHEY and CDR2 SVGAGI. CDR3 amino acids: CASRITGVGQPQHF. Written as DNA, the CDR3 is TGTGCCAGCAGAATTACAGGGGTAGGCCAGCCCCAGCATTTT.

This clone has a handful of counts. The CDR3 sequence is CASSIEGAVGQPQHF. CDR3 DNA: TGTGCCAGTAGTATAGAAGGGGCAGTAGGTCAGCCCCAGCATTTT. The rearrangement links TRBV19 to TRBJ1-5; possibly TRBD1 for D (5 bases). Germline-derived CDR1 and CDR2 are LNHDA and SQIVND (reference sequence). The CDR3 is made up of 15 amino acids. Trimming pared 0 bases from V and 6 bases from J, leaving 12 bases between.

The chain carries TRBV28 and TRBJ1-1; 9 nucleotides match TRBD1. The CDR3 extends over 11 amino acids. The V gene's germline CDR1 is MDHEN and CDR2 SYDVKM. J lost 11 bases, V lost 6 bases, and 4 bases had no gene match. The CDR3 is CASSPGQGAFF. In nucleotides, the CDR3 is TGTGCCAGCAGCCCAGGACAGGGGGCTTTCTTT.

The CDR3 coding sequence is TGTGCCACCAGTGATACCCAGCGGGGACAAGAGACCCAGTACTTC. Its protein is CATSDTQRGQETQYF. The chain couples TRBV24-1 to TRBJ2-5; 7 nucleotides align to TRBD2. The CDR3 length is 15 residues. Trimming took 3 bases from V and 2 from J; bases not matched to a gene: 5. Germline loops: CDR1 KGHDR, CDR2 SFDVKD.

This clone appeared once. The chain joins TRBV30 to TRBJ2-3; 8 bases align to TRBD2. This CDR3 is 15 amino acids long. From germline, CDR1 is GTSNPN and CDR2 SVGIG (reference sequence). J gave up 2 bases and V 0 bases, and 4 bases lay outside the gene matches. For the CDR3, the DNA is TGTGCCTGGAGTGTAAGCGGGGGCCCCACAGATACGCAGTATTTT. This sequence encodes CAWSVSGGPTDTQYF.

This chain joins TRBV6-1 and TRBJ2-7, with 10 bases that match TRBD1. Unmatched junction bases numbered 2, after V lost 1 base and J lost 2 bases. The CDR3 loop spans 15 amino acids. Looked up from germline, CDR1 is MNHNS and CDR2 is SASEGT. The CDR3 here is CASSEGTGGTYEQYF. The CDR3 DNA sequence: TGTGCCAGCAGTGAAGGGACAGGGGGAACCTACGAGCAGTACTTC.

This rearrangement joins TRBV11-3 to TRBJ1-1; D is possibly TRBD1 (6 bases). Germline V gene lookup returns CDR1 SGHNT and CDR2 YENEEA. The CDR3 spans 16 residues. The V end was cut by 1 base, the J end by 1 base, with 13 bases between. CDR3: CASSLGGGRGNTEAFF. In DNA, the CDR3 is TGTGCCAGCAGCTTAGGCGGGGGGCGAGGGAACACTGAAGCTTTCTTT. Together with reference TRBV11-3 and TRBJ1-1, the CDR3 gives the full variable domain: EAGVVQSPRYKIIEKKQPVAFWCNPISGHNTLYWYLQNLGQGPELLIRYENEEAVDDSQLPKDRFSAERLKGVDSTLKIQPAELGDSAVYLCASSLGGGRGNTEAFFGQGTRLTVV.

A few counts support this clone. This chain joins TRBV3-1 (or the pseudogene TRBV3-2) and TRBJ2-7; D possibly corresponds to TRBD2 (7 bases). Germline V gives CDR1 LGHDT, CDR2 YNNKEL (reference sequence). The CDR3 has 14 amino acids. Trimming removed 2 bases at V and 6 bases at J, with 14 bases between. The CDR3 DNA is TGTGCCAGCAGCCAACAGGGGTGGGAGGGCGAGCAGTACTTC. Translation: CASSQQGWEGEQYF.

The V call is TRBV27, the J call TRBJ2-7, with TRBD1 matching over 7 bases. Germline assignment: CDR1 MNHEY and CDR2 SMNVEV (reference sequence). CDR3 length equals 15 residues. V lost 2 bases, J lost 2 bases, and 6 bases stayed unmatched. The CDR3 DNA sequence: TGTGCCAGCAGTTTAGTTTGGACAGGACCCTACGAGCAGTACTTC. It encodes CASSLVWTGPYEQYF.

The chain combines TRBV6-5 with TRBJ1-3, with 10 bases fitting TRBD1. CDR3 length: 14 amino acids. V trimming: 11 bases; J trimming: 4 bases; junction bases outside the gene matches: 8. Germline CDR1 and CDR2: MNHEY and SVGAGI. CDR3 in DNA: TGTGCCGCCGGCGTGGGACAGGGGGGAAACACCATATATTTT. Protein product: CAAGVGQGGNTIYF.